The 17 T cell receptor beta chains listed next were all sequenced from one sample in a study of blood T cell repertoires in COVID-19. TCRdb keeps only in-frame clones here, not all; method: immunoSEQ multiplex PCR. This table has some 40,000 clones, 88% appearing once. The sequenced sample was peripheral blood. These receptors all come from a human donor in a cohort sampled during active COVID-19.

The DNA for the CDR3 is TGTGCCAGCAGTTTAAATATAGCGGCCCTGTTATACAATGAGCAGTTCTTC. Translation gives CASSLNIAALLYNEQFF. The chain combines TRBV27 with TRBJ2-1, with a weak D call TRBD2 (6 bases). V lost 2 bases to trimming and J lost 4 bases, with 18 bases between them. Germline assignment: CDR1 MNHEY and CDR2 SMNVEV (reference sequence). The CDR3 loop spans 17 amino acids.

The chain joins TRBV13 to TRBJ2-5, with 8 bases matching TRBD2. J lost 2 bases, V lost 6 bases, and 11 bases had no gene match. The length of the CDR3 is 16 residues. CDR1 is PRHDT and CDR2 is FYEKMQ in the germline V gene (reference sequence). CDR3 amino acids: CASSPRVAGPQETQYF. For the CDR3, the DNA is TGTGCCAGCAGTCCCCGGGTAGCGGGGCCTCAAGAGACCCAGTACTTC.

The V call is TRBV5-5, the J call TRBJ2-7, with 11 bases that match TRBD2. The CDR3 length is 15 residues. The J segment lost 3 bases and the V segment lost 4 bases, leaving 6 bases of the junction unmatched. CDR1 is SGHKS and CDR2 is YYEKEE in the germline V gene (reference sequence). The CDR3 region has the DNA TGTGCCAGCAGCCATCTAGCGGGAGGTTTCTACGAGCAGTACTTC. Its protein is CASSHLAGGFYEQYF.

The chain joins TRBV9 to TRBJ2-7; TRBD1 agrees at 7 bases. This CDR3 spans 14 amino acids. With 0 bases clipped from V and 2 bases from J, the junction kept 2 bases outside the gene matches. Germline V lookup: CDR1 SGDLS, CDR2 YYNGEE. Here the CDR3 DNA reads TGTGCCAGCAGCGTAGGGGACAGTCCCTACGAGCAGTACTTC. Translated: CASSVGDSPYEQYF.

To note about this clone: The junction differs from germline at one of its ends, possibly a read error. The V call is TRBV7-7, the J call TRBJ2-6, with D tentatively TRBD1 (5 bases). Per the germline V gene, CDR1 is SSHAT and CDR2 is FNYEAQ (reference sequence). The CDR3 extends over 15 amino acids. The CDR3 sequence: CASSLDSSGANVLTF. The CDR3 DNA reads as TGTGCTAGCAGCTTAGACAGCTCTGGGGCCAACGTCCTGACTTTC.

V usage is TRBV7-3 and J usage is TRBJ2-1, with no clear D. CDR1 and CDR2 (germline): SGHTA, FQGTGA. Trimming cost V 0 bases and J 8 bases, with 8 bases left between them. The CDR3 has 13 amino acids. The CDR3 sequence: CASSLTNSHEQFF. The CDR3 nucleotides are TGTGCCAGCAGCTTAACGAACAGCCATGAGCAGTTCTTC.

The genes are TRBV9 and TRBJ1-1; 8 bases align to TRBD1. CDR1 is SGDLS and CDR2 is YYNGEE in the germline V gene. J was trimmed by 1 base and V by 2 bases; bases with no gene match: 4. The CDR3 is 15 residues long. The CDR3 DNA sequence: TGTGCCAGCAGCGTTCGGACAGGGAAGAACACTGAAGCTTTCTTT. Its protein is CASSVRTGKNTEAFF.

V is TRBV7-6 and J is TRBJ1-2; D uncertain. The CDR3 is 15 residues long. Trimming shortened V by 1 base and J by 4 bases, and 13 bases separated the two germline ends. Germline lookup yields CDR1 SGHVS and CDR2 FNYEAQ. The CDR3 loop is CASSLGPHRGYGYTF. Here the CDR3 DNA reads TGTGCCAGCAGCTTAGGGCCACACCGGGGCTATGGCTACACCTTC.

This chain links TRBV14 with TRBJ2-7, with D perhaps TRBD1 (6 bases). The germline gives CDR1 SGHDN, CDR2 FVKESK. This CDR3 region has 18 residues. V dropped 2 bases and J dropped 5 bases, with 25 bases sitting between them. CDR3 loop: CASSQRIRSGTNWDEQYF. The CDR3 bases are TGTGCCAGCAGCCAAAGGATACGATCCGGGACAAACTGGGACGAGCAGTACTTC.

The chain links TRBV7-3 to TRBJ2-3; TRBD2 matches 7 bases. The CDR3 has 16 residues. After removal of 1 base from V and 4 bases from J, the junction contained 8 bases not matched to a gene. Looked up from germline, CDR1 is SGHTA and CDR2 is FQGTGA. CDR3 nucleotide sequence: TGTGCCAGCAGCTTAAATGAGGGCGGGAGATCAGATACGCAGTATTTT. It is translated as CASSLNEGGRSDTQYF.

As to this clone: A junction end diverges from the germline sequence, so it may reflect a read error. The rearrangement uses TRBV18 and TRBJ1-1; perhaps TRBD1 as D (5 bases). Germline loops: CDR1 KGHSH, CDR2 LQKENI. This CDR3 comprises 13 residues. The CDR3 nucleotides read TGTGCCAGCTCACCACAGGGGAACGCTGAAGCTTTCTTT. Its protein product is CASSPQGNAEAFF.

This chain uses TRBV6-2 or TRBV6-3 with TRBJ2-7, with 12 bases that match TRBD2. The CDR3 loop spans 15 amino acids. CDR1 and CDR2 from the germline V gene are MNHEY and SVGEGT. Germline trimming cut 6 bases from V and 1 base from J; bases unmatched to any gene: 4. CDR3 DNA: TGTGCCAGCAGCACCACTAGCGGGAGGTCCTACGAGCAGTACTTC. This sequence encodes CASSTTSGRSYEQYF.

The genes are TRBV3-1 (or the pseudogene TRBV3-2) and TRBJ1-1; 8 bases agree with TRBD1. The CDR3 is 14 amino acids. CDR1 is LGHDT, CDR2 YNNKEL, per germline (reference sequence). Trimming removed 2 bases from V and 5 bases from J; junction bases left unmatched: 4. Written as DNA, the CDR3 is TGTGCCAGCAGCCAACCGGACAGGGTAACTGAAGCTTTCTTT. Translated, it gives CASSQPDRVTEAFF.

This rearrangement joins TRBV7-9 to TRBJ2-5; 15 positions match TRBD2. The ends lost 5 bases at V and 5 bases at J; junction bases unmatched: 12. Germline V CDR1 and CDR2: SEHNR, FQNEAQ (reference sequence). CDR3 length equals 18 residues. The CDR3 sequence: CASSPSGLAGGIRETQYF. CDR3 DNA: TGTGCCAGCAGCCCGAGCGGACTAGCGGGAGGGATACGTGAGACCCAGTACTTC.

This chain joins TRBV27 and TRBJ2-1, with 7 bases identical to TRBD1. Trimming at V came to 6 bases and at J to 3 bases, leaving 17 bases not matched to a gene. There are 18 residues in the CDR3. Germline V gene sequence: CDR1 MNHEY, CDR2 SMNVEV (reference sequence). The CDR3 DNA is TGTGCCAGCAGATTGTATTCAACAGGGGATAACTACTACAATGAGCAGTTCTTC. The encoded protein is CASRLYSTGDNYYNEQFF.

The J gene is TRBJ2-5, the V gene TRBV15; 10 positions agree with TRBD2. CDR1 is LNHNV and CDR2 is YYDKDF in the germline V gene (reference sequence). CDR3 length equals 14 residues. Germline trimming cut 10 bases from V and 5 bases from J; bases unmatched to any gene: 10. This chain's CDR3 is CAISAGGPRETQYF. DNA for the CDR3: TGTGCCATCTCAGCGGGAGGGCCACGGGAGACCCAGTACTTC.

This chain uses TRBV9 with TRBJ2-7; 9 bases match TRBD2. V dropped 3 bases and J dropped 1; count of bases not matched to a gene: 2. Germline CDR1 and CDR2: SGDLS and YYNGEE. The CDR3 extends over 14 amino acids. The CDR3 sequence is CASSDSGGSYEQYF. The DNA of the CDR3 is TGTGCCAGCAGCGATAGCGGGGGATCCTACGAGCAGTACTTC.